Below, 14 T cell receptor beta chains from the same sample are listed, as sequenced in a study of response to subunit inactivated influenza vaccine. TCRdb used MiXCR to reprocess the RT-PCR reads, holding one entry per CDR3 protein. Of about 650,000 distinct CDR3 sequences in the sample, less than 15% were seen once. Here the sequenced sample was PBMCs from blood, taken 14 to 15 days before vaccination. Source of these receptors: a man between 45 and 60 years old who received an inactivated influenza vaccine.

This clonotype has just a few counts. The V and J genes are TRBV29-1 and TRBJ2-2; D is possibly TRBD1 or TRBD2 (5 bases each). The V and J ends lost 7 bases and 5 bases respectively, with 11 bases between them. Germline loops: CDR1 SQVTM, CDR2 ANQGSEA. The CDR3 totals 12 residues. The CDR3 sequence: CSAGPSTGELFF. CDR3 sequence (DNA): TGCAGCGCGGGACCCTCGACCGGGGAGCTGTTTTTT.

The rearrangement links TRBV4-3 to TRBJ2-3; D gene unclear. V lost 0 bases, J lost 6 bases, and 13 bases lay in between. The CDR3 is 15 amino acids. Looked up from germline, CDR1 is LGHNA and CDR2 is YSLEER. The CDR3 bases are TGCGCCAGCAGCCAAGAACTACCCCCGGGTGATACGCAGTATTTT. Protein product: CASSQELPPGDTQYF.

This clonotype occurred many times. CDR3 DNA: TGTGCCAGCAGGGACCAGGGGATGGGGTCCGTGGAGACCCAGTACTTC. Translating it yields CASRDQGMGSVETQYF. This sequence joins TRBV6-1 and TRBJ2-5, with D maybe TRBD1 (6 bases). V lost 6 bases and J lost 5, with 22 bases in between. CDR1 and CDR2 (germline): MNHNS, SASEGT. The CDR3 sequence is 16 residues long.

At least ten counts were recorded for this clonotype. V gene TRBV28 combines with J gene TRBJ2-5; no clear D. The V and J ends lost 7 bases and 0 bases respectively, with 18 bases between them. Looked up from germline, CDR1 is MDHEN and CDR2 is SYDVKM. There are 16 residues in the CDR3. The CDR3 coding sequence is TGTGCCAGCATCCCATCGCCCCAGAACCACCAAGAGACCCAGTACTTC. Translated, it gives CASIPSPQNHQETQYF.

This clonotype was counted at least ten times. This chain joins TRBV29-1 and TRBJ2-5, with TRBD1 matching over 8 bases. Trimming cost V 6 bases and J 4 bases; bases outside gene matches: 7. The CDR3 consists of 13 residues. Germline loops: CDR1 SQVTM, CDR2 ANQGSEA. The CDR3 DNA reads TGCAGCGTGACTTGGACAGGGAGAGAGACCCAGTACTTC. This codes for CSVTWTGRETQYF.

This clonotype was seen at least ten times. The chain recombines TRBV4-3 with TRBJ2-7, with TRBD2 identical over 7 bases. Trimming removed 1 base from V and 2 bases from J; junction bases left unmatched: 8. Per germline, CDR1 LGHNA and CDR2 YSLEER. The CDR3 covers 16 residues. The CDR3 here is CASSQAWVGLPYEQYF. In DNA form, the CDR3 reads TGCGCCAGCAGCCAAGCCTGGGTGGGACTACCCTACGAGCAGTACTTC.

J is TRBJ2-7 and V is TRBV20-1; D not resolved. CDR1 is DFQATT, CDR2 SNEGSKA, per germline (reference sequence). V lost 1 base and J lost 6, with 16 bases in between. This CDR3 region has 14 residues. Here the CDR3 DNA reads TGCAGTGCTAGAGCCCAGGAAACCCCTCTCGAGCAGTACTTC. It translates to CSARAQETPLEQYF.

The gene calls are TRBV4-2 and TRBJ2-5; D may be TRBD1 (6 bases). Looked up from germline, CDR1 is LGHNA and CDR2 is YNFKEQ. The CDR3 is 15 amino acids. The ends were cut back, 3 bases at V and 0 bases at J, with 11 bases in the middle. The CDR3 DNA is TGTGCCAGCAGCCAGCCAGGGGCCTACCAAGAGACCCAGTACTTC. As protein: CASSQPGAYQETQYF.

The genes are TRBV6-2 or TRBV6-3 and TRBJ2-1; the D gene is possibly TRBD2 (6 bases). Germline-derived CDR1 and CDR2 are MNHEY and SVGEGT. The CDR3 length is 16 residues. Trimming pared 3 bases from V and 5 bases from J, leaving 17 bases between. CDR3 nucleotides: TGTGCCAGCAGTTATAATGGGGCGGGGCGAAACAATGAGCAGTTCTTC. This encodes CASSYNGAGRNNEQFF.

This clonotype was found many times. This sequence joins TRBV7-2 and TRBJ1-1; 7 bases align to TRBD1. This CDR3 has 14 amino acids. Germline V lookup: CDR1 SGHTA, CDR2 FQGNSA. V dropped 5 bases and J dropped 1; count of bases not matched to a gene: 4. The CDR3 DNA is TGTGCCAGCAGCCTCAACAGGGGGAACACTGAAGCTTTCTTT. The encoded protein is CASSLNRGNTEAFF.

This clonotype was recorded a few times. The rearrangement links TRBV20-1 to TRBJ1-1; no clear D gene. Germline V gene lookup returns CDR1 DFQATT and CDR2 SNEGSKA (reference sequence). The V gene lost 5 bases and the J gene lost 3 bases, with 7 bases spanning the gap. The CDR3 has 11 amino acids. The CDR3 DNA sequence: TGCAGTGCTGGGGATGACACTGAAGCTTTCTTT. Amino acid sequence: CSAGDDTEAFF.

This clonotype was counted many times. The J gene is TRBJ1-1, the V gene TRBV12-3 or TRBV12-4; TRBD1 might be the D (5 bases). The CDR3 is 14 amino acids. V lost 6 bases and J 2 bases, leaving 13 bases between the germline ends. The CDR3, as DNA: TGTGCCAGCAGCCCCAGACAGAGTAACACTGAAGCTTTCTTT. Amino acids: CASSPRQSNTEAFF.

V gene TRBV20-1 combines with J gene TRBJ2-7, with D perhaps TRBD1 or TRBD2 (5 bases each). CDR1 is DFQATT and CDR2 is SNEGSKA in the germline V gene (reference sequence). Deletions cut 3 bases from V and 5 bases from J, with 14 bases between. This CDR3 is 13 amino acids long. CDR3 bases: TGCAGTGCTAGGGGAGACAGTCCCCACGAGCAGTACTTC. Its translation: CSARGDSPHEQYF.

Many counts were recorded for this clonotype. This sequence joins TRBV4-1 and TRBJ1-2; TRBD1 aligns across 7 bases. CDR3 length equals 15 residues. CDR1 and CDR2 from the germline V gene are MGHRA and YSYEKL. J gave up 5 bases and V 4 bases, and 10 bases lay outside the gene matches. The CDR3 loop is CASSPQGQRSYGYTF. Written as DNA, the CDR3 is TGCGCCAGCAGCCCACAGGGACAGCGAAGTTATGGCTACACCTTC.